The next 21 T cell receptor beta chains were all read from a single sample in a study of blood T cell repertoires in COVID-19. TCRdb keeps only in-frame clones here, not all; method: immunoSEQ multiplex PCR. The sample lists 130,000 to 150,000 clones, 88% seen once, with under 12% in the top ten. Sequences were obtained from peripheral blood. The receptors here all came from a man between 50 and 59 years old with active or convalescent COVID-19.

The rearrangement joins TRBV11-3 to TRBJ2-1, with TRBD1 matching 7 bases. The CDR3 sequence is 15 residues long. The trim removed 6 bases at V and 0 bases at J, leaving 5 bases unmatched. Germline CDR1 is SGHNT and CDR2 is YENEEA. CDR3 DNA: TGTGCCAGCAGTCTTGACAGGGTCTCCTACAATGAGCAGTTCTTC. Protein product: CASSLDRVSYNEQFF.

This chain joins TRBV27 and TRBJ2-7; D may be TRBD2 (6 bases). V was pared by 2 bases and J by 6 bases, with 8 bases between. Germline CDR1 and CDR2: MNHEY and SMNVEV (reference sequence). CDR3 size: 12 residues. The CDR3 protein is CASSLVGGEQYF. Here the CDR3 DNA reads TGTGCCAGCAGTTTAGTGGGGGGCGAGCAGTACTTC.

CDR3 amino acids: CAWSRTTGALPEAFF. In DNA form, the CDR3 reads TGTGCCTGGAGTCGCACCACAGGGGCCTTACCTGAAGCTTTCTTT. This rearrangement joins TRBV30 to TRBJ1-1; TRBD1 aligns across 7 bases. The CDR3 has 15 residues. The germline V gene has CDR1 GTSNPN and CDR2 SVGIG (reference sequence). The ends lost 2 bases at V and 6 bases at J; junction bases unmatched: 12. Drawing the rest from reference TRBV30 and TRBJ1-1, the complete variable domain is SQTIHQWPATLVQPVGSPLSLECTVEGTSNPNLYWYRQAAGRGLQLLFYSVGIGQISSEVPQNLSASRPQDRQFILSSKKLLLSDSGFYLCAWSRTTGALPEAFFGQGTRLTVV.

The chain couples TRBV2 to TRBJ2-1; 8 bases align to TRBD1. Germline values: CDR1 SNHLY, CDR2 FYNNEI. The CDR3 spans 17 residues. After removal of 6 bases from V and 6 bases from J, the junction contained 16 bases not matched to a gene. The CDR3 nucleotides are TGTGCCAGCAGCGCGCCCACGCTGGACAGGGTAGGCAATGAGCAGTTCTTC. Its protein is CASSAPTLDRVGNEQFF.

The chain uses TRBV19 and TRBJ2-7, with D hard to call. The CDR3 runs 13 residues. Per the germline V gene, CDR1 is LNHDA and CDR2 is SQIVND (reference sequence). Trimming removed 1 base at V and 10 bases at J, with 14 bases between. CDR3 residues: CASSIGAGLEQYF. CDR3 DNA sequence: TGTGCCAGTAGTATAGGGGCAGGCCTGGAACAGTACTTC.

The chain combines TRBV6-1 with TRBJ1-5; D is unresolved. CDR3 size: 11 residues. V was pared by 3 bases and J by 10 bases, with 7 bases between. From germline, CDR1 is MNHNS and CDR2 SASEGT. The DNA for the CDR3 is TGTGCCAGCAGTGAGGCGGGCCCCCAGCATTTT. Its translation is CASSEAGPQHF.

CDR3 nucleotides: TGTGCCAGCAAGGTAGGGGGCGGTGCCTACGAGCAGTACTTC. Translation gives CASKVGGGAYEQYF. The chain has TRBV7-9 and TRBJ2-7, with TRBD1 matching 7 bases. The germline V gene encodes CDR1 SEHNR and CDR2 FQNEAQ (reference sequence). The CDR3 contains 14 residues. V dropped 7 bases and J dropped 2; count of bases not matched to a gene: 8.

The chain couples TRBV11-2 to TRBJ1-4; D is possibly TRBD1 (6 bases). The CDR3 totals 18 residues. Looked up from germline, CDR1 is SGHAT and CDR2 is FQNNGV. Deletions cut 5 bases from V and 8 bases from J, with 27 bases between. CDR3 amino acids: CASSTGWELVPYREKLFF. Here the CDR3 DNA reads TGTGCCAGCAGCACAGGGTGGGAGCTCGTCCCTTATAGGGAAAAACTGTTTTTT.

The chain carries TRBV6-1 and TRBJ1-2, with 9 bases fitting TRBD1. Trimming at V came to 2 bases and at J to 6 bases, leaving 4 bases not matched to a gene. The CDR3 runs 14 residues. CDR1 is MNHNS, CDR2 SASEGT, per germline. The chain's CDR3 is CASSEPGQGNGYTF. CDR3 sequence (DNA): TGTGCCAGCAGTGAACCGGGACAGGGAAATGGCTACACCTTC.

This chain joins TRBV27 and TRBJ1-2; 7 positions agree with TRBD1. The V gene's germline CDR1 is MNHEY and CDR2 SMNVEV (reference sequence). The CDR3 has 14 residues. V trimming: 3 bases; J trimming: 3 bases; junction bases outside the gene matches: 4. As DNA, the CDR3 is TGTGCCAGCAGTTTGGGCGACAGGGACTATGGCTACACCTTC. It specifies CASSLGDRDYGYTF.

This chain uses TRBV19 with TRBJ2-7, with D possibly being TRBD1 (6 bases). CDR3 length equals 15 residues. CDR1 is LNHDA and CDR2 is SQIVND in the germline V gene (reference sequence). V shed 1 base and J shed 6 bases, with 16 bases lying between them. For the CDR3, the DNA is TGTGCCAGTAGTATAGGACGGACAGTACTCTCCGAGCAGTACTTC. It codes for CASSIGRTVLSEQYF. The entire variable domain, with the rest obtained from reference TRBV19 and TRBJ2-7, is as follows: DGGITQSPKYLFRKEGQNVTLSCEQNLNHDAMYWYRQDPGQGLRLIYYSQIVNDFQKGDIAEGYSVSREKKESFPLTVTSAQKNPTAFYLCASSIGRTVLSEQYFGPGTRLTVT.

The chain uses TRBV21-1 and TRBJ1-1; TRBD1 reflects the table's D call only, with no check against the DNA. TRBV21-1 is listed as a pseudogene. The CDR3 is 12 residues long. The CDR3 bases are TGTGCCAGTGGGCCCGAGAACACTGAAGCTTTCTTT. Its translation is CASGPENTEAFF.

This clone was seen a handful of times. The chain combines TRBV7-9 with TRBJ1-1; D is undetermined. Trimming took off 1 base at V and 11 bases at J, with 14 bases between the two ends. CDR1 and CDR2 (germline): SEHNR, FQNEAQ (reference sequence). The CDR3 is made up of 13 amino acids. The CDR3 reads CASSLVAAKAAFF. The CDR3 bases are TGTGCCAGCAGCTTAGTGGCCGCCAAAGCGGCTTTCTTT.

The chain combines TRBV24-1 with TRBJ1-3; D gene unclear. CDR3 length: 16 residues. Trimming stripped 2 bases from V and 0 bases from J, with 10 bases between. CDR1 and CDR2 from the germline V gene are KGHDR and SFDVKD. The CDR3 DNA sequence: TGTGCCACCAGTGATTCGTCGTCGTACTCTGGAAACACCATATATTTT. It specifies CATSDSSSYSGNTIYF.

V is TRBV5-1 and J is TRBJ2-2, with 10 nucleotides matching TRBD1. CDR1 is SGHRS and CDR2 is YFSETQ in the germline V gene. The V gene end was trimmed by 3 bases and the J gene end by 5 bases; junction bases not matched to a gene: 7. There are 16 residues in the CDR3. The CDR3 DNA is TGCGCCAGCAGCTCCCGACAGGGGGCAGGGACCGGGGAGCTGTTTTTT. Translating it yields CASSSRQGAGTGELFF.

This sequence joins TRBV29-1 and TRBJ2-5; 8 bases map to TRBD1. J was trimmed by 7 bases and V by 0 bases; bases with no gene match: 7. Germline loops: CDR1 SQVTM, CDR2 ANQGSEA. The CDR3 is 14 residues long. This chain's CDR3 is CSVEDQGAARTQYF. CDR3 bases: TGCAGCGTTGAAGATCAGGGGGCGGCGAGGACCCAGTACTTC. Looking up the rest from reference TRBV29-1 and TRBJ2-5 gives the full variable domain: SAVISQKPSRDICQRGTSLTIQCQVDSQVTMMFWYRQQPGQSLTLIATANQGSEATYESGFVIDKFPISRPNLTFSTLTVSNMSPEDSSIYLCSVEDQGAARTQYFGPGTRLLVL.

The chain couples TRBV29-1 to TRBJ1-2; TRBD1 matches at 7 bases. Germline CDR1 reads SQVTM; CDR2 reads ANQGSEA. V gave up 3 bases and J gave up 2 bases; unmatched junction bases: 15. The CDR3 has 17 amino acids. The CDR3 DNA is TGCAGCGTTGATAATTTAAGGGGGCGCCGGGGAAACTATGGCTACACCTTC. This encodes CSVDNLRGRRGNYGYTF. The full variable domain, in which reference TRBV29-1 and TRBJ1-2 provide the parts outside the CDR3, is SAVISQKPSRDICQRGTSLTIQCQVDSQVTMMFWYRQQPGQSLTLIATANQGSEATYESGFVIDKFPISRPNLTFSTLTVSNMSPEDSSIYLCSVDNLRGRRGNYGYTFGSGTRLTVV.

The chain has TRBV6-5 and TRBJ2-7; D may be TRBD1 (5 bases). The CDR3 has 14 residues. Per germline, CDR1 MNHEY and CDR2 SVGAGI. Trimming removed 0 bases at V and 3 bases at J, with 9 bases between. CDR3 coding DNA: TGTGCCAGCAGTTACTCGGGGCAGAACTACGAGCAGTACTTC. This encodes CASSYSGQNYEQYF.

The CDR3 nucleotides read TGTGCCAGCAGTGCTGCCGGGACTATTCCCACTGAAGCTTTCTTT. This sequence encodes CASSAAGTIPTEAFF. V and J are TRBV2 and TRBJ1-1; tentative D call: TRBD1 (5 bases). The CDR3 runs to 15 residues. The V gene lost 4 bases and the J gene lost 4 bases, with 16 bases spanning the gap. Germline CDR1 SNHLY, CDR2 FYNNEI.

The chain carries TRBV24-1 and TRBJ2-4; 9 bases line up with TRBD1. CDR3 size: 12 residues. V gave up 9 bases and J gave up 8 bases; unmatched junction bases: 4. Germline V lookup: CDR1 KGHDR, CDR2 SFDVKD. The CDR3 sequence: CATSWDRDIQYF. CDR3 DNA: TGTGCCACCTCCTGGGACAGGGACATTCAGTACTTC.

CDR3 region: CASSFGQGFYNSPLHF. The DNA for the CDR3 is TGTGCCAGCAGCTTCGGTCAGGGGTTTTATAATTCACCCCTCCACTTT. The V gene is TRBV7-9, the J gene TRBJ1-6; D might be TRBD1 (6 bases). The CDR3 contains 16 residues. Trimming stripped 3 bases from V and 4 bases from J, with 13 bases between. Germline CDR1 is SEHNR and CDR2 is FQNEAQ (reference sequence).